A single sample gave rise to the 10 T cell receptor beta chains below, sequenced in a study of blood T cell repertoires in COVID-19. The data were produced by immunoSEQ multiplex PCR, yet TCRdb's version contains in-frame clones alone and is incomplete. The table includes 300,000 or so clones, 87% detected once. The sequenced material came from PBMCs or T cells enriched from blood (not recorded which). The receptors derive from a woman aged 30 to 39 who had recovered from COVID-19.

The chain combines TRBV6-1 with TRBJ1-2; D gene uncertain. Germline assignment: CDR1 MNHNS and CDR2 SASEGT. The V end was cut by 2 bases, the J end by 5 bases, with 12 bases between. The CDR3 extends over 14 amino acids. The CDR3 loop reads CASSEFEREYGYTF. The CDR3, as DNA: TGTGCCAGCAGTGAATTCGAGAGGGAGTATGGCTACACCTTC.

This chain links TRBV29-1 with TRBJ1-2; D not resolved. This CDR3 region has 13 residues. V was shortened by 1 base and J by 4 bases, with 10 bases between the two germline ends. The germline CDR1 and CDR2 sequences are SQVTM and ANQGSEA. The CDR3 nucleotides read TGCAGCGTTGAAGCGCAGGCCTCCTATGGCTACACCTTC. It encodes CSVEAQASYGYTF.

V gene TRBV10-1 combines with J gene TRBJ1-1; D is possibly TRBD1 (5 bases). Trimming left V 0 bases short and J 5 bases short, with 10 bases between. From germline, CDR1 is WNHNN and CDR2 SYGVQD (reference sequence). This CDR3 contains 14 residues. In nucleotides, the CDR3 is TGCGCCAGCAGTGAGTCGGGGGGTGGAACTGAAGCTTTCTTT. It encodes CASSESGGGTEAFF.

The rearrangement uses TRBV6-1 and TRBJ2-7; 7 bases match TRBD1. The V and J ends lost 3 bases and 3 bases, in that order; junction bases with no gene match: 8. The CDR3 has 15 amino acids. Germline values: CDR1 MNHNS, CDR2 SASEGT. CDR3 protein: CASSESGTALYEQYF. CDR3 bases: TGTGCCAGCAGTGAGTCCGGGACAGCCCTCTACGAGCAGTACTTC.

This sequence joins TRBV6-5 and TRBJ1-2; 8 bases match TRBD1. After removal of 6 bases from V and 6 bases from J, the junction contained 6 bases not matched to a gene. CDR3 length equals 13 residues. Germline-derived CDR1 and CDR2 are MNHEY and SVGAGI. The CDR3, as DNA: TGTGCCAGCAGCCTGACAGGGGTTGATGGCTACACCTTC. Translated, it gives CASSLTGVDGYTF.

The chain joins TRBV9 to TRBJ1-2, with D possibly matching TRBD1 (5 bases). This CDR3 comprises 13 residues. With 3 bases removed from V and 3 bases from J, the gap between germline ends came to 9 bases. Germline V gives CDR1 SGDLS, CDR2 YYNGEE. The CDR3 DNA follows: TGTGCCAGCAGCGAAGGAGGGGACTATGGCTACACCTTC. It is translated as CASSEGGDYGYTF. The full variable domain, completed using reference TRBV9 and TRBJ1-2, is DSGVTQTPKHLITATGQRVTLRCSPRSGDLSVYWYQQSLDQGLQFLIQYYNGEERAKGNILERFSAQQFPDLHSELNLSSLELGDSALYFCASSEGGDYGYTFGSGTRLTVV.

The V and J genes are TRBV9 and TRBJ1-2; 7 positions agree with TRBD1. Germline-derived CDR1 and CDR2 are SGDLS and YYNGEE. V dropped 3 bases and J dropped 4; count of bases not matched to a gene: 6. This CDR3 comprises 14 residues. The CDR3 loop is CASSDRDSIYGYTF. The CDR3 region has the DNA TGTGCCAGCAGCGACCGGGACAGTATCTATGGCTACACCTTC.

This chain connects TRBV16 to TRBJ1-1; no reliable D call. This CDR3 contains 14 residues. Germline CDR1 and CDR2: KGHSY and FQNENV. V was pared by 2 bases and J by 8 bases, with 15 bases between. The DNA of the CDR3 is TGTGCCAGCAGCCAAAATCTGGGCACGTCCGAAGCTTTCTTT. Protein product: CASSQNLGTSEAFF.

The chain links TRBV11-2 to TRBJ1-3; maybe TRBD1 (6 bases). Trimming took 5 bases from V and 3 from J, leaving 14 bases between them. Germline CDR1 is SGHAT and CDR2 is FQNNGV. CDR3 length equals 15 residues. The CDR3 here is CASSPRGFFGNTIYF. For the CDR3, the DNA is TGTGCCAGCAGCCCTAGGGGGTTCTTTGGAAACACCATATATTTT.

The chain has TRBV5-4 and TRBJ2-7; D is unresolved. V dropped 1 base and J dropped 5 bases, with 13 bases sitting between them. The CDR3 contains 14 residues. Germline CDR1 and CDR2: SGHNT and YYREEE (reference sequence). In DNA form, the CDR3 reads TGTGCCAGCAGCTTGACGGGTATATGGGACGAGCAGTACTTC. Translating gives CASSLTGIWDEQYF.